This T cell receptor (beta chain) was obtained from a study of radiation and T cells in renal cell carcinoma. Study context: Nephrectomy followed 15 Gy stereotactic body radiation by 4 weeks.

V was shortened by 2 bases and J by 0 bases, with 8 bases between the two germline ends. This CDR3 has 15 amino acids. The germline gives CDR1 LNHNV, CDR2 YYDKDF (reference sequence). Assay used: immunoSEQ multiplex PCR; TCRdb lists only in-frame clones, some missing. This sample carries about 140,000 clones, around four fifths of them seen once, and the ten largest clones take roughly 25%. Study-level findings and limits: Top tumor clonotypes rose in blood 2 weeks post-radiation, then contracted.

Time point of the sample: baseline pretreatment blood. Treatment: 15 Gy SBRT to primary tumor, nephrectomy 4 weeks later. Radiation-treated patients gave blood at baseline, week 2 and week 4. As to this clone: Its antigen remains unknown.

This TCR was sampled from a woman aged 45-65 years with renal cell carcinoma. The chain links TRBV15 to TRBJ2-1, with D hard to call. The sample was blood, taken from a patient whose treatment included radiotherapy and nephrectomy. In nucleotides, the CDR3 is TGTGCCACCAGCAGACAGGCGAGCTCCTACAATGAGCAGTTCTTC. Encoded protein: CATSRQASSYNEQFF.